This T cell receptor beta chain was captured in a study of T cells of healthy individuals. CDR3 size: 15 residues. The J segment lost 9 bases and the V segment lost 0 bases, leaving 7 bases of the junction unmatched. The germline CDR1 and CDR2 sequences are LNHNV and YYDKDF (reference sequence). TCRdb independently ran MiXCR on the 5' RACE reads; one entry per CDR3 protein. The table records about 63,000 distinct CDR3 sequences, about 16% of them present only once. This clonotype was picked up many times. This clonotype was obtained from a human donor in good health. The rearrangement uses TRBV15 and TRBJ2-1; 8 nucleotides line up with TRBD1. Here the CDR3 reads CATSREVRGLSEQFF. The CDR3 DNA follows: TGTGCCACCAGCAGAGAGGTCAGGGGGCTCAGTGAGCAGTTCTTC.